This TCR beta chain comes out of a study of T cell responses to AZD1222 COVID-19 vaccine. The table came from immunoSEQ multiplex PCR; TCRdb's copy has only in-frame clones and leaves some out. The data contain around 100,000 clones, more than 70% of them singletons. There are 18 residues in the CDR3. V lost 2 bases and J lost 3; bases outside the gene matches: 11. The germline V gene has CDR1 WSHSY and CDR2 SAAADI. This sample comprised peripheral blood, obtained on day 0 of AZD1222 vaccination. This receptor was taken from an adult in good health. This sequence joins TRBV10-2 and TRBJ2-2; 8 bases are shared with TRBD2. The DNA of the CDR3 is TGCGCCAGCAGTGAGAGTTTGTTAGCGGGGCGACACACCGGGGAGCTGTTTTTT. Its protein is CASSESLLAGRHTGELFF.